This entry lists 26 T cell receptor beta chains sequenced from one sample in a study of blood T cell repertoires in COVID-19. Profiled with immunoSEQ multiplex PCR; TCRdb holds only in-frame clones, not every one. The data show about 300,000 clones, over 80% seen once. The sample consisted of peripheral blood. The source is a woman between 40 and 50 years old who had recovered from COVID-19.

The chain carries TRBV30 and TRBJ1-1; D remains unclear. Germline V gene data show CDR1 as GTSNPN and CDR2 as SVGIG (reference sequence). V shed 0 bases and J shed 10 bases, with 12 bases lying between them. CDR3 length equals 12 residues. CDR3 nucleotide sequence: TGTGCCTGGAGTGTATCCCGTCCGTCAGCTTTCTTT. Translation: CAWSVSRPSAFF. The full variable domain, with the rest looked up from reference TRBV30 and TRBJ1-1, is SQTIHQWPATLVQPVGSPLSLECTVEGTSNPNLYWYRQAAGRGLQLLFYSVGIGQISSEVPQNLSASRPQDRQFILSSKKLLLSDSGFYLCAWSVSRPSAFFGQGTRLTVV.

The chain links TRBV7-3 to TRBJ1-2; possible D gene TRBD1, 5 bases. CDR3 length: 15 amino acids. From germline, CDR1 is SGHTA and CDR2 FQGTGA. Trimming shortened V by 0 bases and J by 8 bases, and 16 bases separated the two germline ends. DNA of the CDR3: TGTGCCAGCAGCTTAACCGGGGGGGAATCATTAGGCTACACCTTC. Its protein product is CASSLTGGESLGYTF.

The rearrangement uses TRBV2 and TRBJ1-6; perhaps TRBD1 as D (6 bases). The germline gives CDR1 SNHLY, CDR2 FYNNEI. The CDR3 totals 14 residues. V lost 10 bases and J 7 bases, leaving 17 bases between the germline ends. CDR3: CATTNRVVNSPLHF. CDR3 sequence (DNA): TGTGCCACCACCAACAGGGTCGTAAATTCACCCCTCCACTTT.

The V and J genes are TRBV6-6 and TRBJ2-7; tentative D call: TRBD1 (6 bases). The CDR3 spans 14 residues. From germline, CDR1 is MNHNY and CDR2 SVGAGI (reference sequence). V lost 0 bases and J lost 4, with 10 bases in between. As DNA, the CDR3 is TGTGCCAGCAGTTACTCCGGGCAGGGGTACGAGCAGTACTTC. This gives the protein CASSYSGQGYEQYF.

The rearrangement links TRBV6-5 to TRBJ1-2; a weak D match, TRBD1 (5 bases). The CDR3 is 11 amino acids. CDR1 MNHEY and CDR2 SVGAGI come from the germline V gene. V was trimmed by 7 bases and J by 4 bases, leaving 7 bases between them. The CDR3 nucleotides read TGTGCCAGCACAGACAGCTATGGCTACACCTTC. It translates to CASTDSYGYTF.

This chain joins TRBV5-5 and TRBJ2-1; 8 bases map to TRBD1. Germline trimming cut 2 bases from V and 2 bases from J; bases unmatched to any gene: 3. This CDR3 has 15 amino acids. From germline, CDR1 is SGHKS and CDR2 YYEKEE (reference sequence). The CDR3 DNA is TGTGCCAGCAGCTTCAGACAGGGGACCTACAATGAGCAGTTCTTC. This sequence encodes CASSFRQGTYNEQFF.

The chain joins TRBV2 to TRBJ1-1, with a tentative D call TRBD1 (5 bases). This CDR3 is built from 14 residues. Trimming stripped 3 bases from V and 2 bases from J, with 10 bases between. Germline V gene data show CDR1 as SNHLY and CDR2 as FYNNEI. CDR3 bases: TGTGCCAGCAGTGACTGGCAGGGAAACACTGAAGCTTTCTTT. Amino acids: CASSDWQGNTEAFF.

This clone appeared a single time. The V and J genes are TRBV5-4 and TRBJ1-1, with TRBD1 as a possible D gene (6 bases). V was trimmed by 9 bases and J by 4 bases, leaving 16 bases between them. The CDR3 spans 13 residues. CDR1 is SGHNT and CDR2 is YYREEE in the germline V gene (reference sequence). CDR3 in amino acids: CAISGQTSTEAFF. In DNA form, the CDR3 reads TGTGCCATCTCTGGACAGACGAGCACTGAAGCTTTCTTT.

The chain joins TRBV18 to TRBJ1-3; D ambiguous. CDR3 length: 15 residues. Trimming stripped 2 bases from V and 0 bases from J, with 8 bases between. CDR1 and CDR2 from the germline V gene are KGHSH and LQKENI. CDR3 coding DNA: TGTGCCAGCTCACCATCAGGAACCTCTGGAAACACCATATATTTT. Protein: CASSPSGTSGNTIYF.

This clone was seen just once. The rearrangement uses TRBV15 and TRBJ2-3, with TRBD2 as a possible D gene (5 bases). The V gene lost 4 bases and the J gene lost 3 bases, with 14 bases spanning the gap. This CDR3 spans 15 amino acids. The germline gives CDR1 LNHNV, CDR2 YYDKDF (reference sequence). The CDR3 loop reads CATSTFRTRTDTQYF. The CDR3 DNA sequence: TGTGCCACCAGCACCTTTCGAACTAGGACAGATACGCAGTATTTT.

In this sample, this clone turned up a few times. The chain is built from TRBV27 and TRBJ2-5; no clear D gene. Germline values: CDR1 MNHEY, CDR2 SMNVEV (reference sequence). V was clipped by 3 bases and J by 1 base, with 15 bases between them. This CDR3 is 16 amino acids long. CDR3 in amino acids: CASSFQWIPGQETQYF. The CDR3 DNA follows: TGTGCCAGCAGTTTTCAATGGATCCCGGGCCAAGAGACCCAGTACTTC.

Here the CDR3 reads CASSWGLATDTQYF. CDR3 nucleotides: TGTGCCAGCTCCTGGGGGCTAGCAACAGATACGCAGTATTTT. J is TRBJ2-3 and V is TRBV5-8; D perhaps matches TRBD1 (6 bases). Germline V CDR1 and CDR2: SGHTS, YDEGEE. V was trimmed by 7 bases and J by 3 bases, leaving 15 bases between them. The CDR3 sequence is 14 residues long.

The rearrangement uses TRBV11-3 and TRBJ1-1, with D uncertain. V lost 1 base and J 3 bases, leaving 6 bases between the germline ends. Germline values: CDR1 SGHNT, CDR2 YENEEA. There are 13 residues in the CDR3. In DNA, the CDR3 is TGTGCCAGCAGCTTAGCCCGTTACACTGAAGCTTTCTTT. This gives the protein CASSLARYTEAFF. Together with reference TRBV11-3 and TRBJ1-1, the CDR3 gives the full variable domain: EAGVVQSPRYKIIEKKQPVAFWCNPISGHNTLYWYLQNLGQGPELLIRYENEEAVDDSQLPKDRFSAERLKGVDSTLKIQPAELGDSAVYLCASSLARYTEAFFGQGTRLTVV.

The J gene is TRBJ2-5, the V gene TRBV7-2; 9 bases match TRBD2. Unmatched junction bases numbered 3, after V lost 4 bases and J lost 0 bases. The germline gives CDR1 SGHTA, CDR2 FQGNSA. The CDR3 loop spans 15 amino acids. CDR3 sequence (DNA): TGTGCCAGCAGCTCTAGCGGGGTATACCAAGAGACCCAGTACTTC. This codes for CASSSSGVYQETQYF.

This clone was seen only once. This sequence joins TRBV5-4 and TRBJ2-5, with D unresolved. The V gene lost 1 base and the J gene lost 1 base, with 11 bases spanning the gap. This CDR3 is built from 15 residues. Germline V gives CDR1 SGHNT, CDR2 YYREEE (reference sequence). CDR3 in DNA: TGTGCCAGCAGCTTGACTTCCTACGTCCAAGAGACCCAGTACTTC. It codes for CASSLTSYVQETQYF.

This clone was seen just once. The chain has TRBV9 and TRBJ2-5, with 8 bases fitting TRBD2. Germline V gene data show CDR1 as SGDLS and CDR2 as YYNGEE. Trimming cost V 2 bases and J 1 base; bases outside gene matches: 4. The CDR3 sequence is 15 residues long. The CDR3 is CASSVSGAPQETQYF. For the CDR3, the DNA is TGTGCCAGCAGCGTTAGCGGGGCCCCCCAAGAGACCCAGTACTTC.

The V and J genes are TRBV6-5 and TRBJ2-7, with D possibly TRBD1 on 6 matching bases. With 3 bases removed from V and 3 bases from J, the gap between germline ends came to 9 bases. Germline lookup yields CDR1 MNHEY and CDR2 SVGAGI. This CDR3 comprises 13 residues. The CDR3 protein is CASSYQGRYEQYF. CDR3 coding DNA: TGTGCCAGCAGTTATCAGGGGCGCTACGAGCAGTACTTC.

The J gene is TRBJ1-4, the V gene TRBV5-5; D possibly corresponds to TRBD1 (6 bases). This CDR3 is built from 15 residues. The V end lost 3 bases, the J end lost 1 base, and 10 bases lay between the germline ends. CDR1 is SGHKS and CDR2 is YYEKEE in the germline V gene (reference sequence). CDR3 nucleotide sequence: TGTGCCAGCAGCTCCCAAGGGGGAACTAATGAAAAACTGTTTTTT. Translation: CASSSQGGTNEKLFF.

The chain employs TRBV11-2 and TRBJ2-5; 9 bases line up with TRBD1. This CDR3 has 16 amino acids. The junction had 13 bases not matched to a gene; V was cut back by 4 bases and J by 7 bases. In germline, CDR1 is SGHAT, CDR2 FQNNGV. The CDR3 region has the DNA TGTGCCAGCAGCTCGGACCTCTGGGACAGGGATGCGACCCAGTACTTC. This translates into CASSSDLWDRDATQYF.

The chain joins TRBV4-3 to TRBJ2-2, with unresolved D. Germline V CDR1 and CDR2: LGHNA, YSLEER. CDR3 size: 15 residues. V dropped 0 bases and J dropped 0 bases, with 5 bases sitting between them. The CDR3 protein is CASSQERTNTGELFF. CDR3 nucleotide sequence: TGCGCCAGCAGCCAAGAGAGGACGAACACCGGGGAGCTGTTTTTT.

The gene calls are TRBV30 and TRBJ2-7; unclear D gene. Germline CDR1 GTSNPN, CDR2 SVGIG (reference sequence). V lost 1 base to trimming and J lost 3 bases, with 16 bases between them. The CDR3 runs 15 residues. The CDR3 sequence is CAWSGYLGHGYEQYF. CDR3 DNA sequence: TGTGCCTGGAGTGGGTATTTGGGCCACGGCTACGAGCAGTACTTC. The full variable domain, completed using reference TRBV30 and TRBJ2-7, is SQTIHQWPATLVQPVGSPLSLECTVEGTSNPNLYWYRQAAGRGLQLLFYSVGIGQISSEVPQNLSASRPQDRQFILSSKKLLLSDSGFYLCAWSGYLGHGYEQYFGPGTRLTVT.

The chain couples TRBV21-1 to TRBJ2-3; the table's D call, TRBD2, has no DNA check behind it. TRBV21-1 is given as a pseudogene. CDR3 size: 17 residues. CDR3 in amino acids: CASSTSPEGQSTDTQYF. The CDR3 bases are TGTGCCAGCAGCACTTCCCCGGAGGGCCAGAGCACAGATACGCAGTATTTT.

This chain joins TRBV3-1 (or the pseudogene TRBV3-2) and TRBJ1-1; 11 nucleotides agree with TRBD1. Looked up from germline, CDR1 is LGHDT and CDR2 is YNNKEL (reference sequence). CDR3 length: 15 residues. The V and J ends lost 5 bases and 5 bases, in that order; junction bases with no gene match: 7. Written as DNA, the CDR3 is TGTGCCAGCAGCTTCTCCGGGACAGGGGGGACTGAAGCTTTCTTT. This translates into CASSFSGTGGTEAFF.

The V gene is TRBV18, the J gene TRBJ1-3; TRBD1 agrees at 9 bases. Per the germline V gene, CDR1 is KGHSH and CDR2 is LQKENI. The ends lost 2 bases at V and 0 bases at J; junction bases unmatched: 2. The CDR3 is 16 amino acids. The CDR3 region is CASSPRTGDSGNTIYF. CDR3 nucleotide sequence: TGTGCCAGCTCACCAAGGACAGGGGACTCTGGAAACACCATATATTTT.

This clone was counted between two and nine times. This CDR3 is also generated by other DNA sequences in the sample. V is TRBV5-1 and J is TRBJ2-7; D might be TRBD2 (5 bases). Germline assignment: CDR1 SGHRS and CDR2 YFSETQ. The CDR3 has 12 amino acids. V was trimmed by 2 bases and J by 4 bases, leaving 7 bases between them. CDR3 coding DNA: TGCGCCAGCAGCTTATCGGGATACGAGCAGTACTTC. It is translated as CASSLSGYEQYF. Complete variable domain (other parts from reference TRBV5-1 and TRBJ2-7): KAGVTQTPRYLIKTRGQQVTLSCSPISGHRSVSWYQQTPGQGLQFLFEYFSETQRNKGNFPGRFSGRQFSNSRSEMNVSTLELGDSALYLCASSLSGYEQYFGPGTRLTVT.

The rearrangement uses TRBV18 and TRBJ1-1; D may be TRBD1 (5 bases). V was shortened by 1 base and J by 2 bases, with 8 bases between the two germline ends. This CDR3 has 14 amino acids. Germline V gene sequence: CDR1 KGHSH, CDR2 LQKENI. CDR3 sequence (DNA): TGTGCCAGCTCACCACGACAGCATAACACTGAAGCTTTCTTT. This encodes CASSPRQHNTEAFF.